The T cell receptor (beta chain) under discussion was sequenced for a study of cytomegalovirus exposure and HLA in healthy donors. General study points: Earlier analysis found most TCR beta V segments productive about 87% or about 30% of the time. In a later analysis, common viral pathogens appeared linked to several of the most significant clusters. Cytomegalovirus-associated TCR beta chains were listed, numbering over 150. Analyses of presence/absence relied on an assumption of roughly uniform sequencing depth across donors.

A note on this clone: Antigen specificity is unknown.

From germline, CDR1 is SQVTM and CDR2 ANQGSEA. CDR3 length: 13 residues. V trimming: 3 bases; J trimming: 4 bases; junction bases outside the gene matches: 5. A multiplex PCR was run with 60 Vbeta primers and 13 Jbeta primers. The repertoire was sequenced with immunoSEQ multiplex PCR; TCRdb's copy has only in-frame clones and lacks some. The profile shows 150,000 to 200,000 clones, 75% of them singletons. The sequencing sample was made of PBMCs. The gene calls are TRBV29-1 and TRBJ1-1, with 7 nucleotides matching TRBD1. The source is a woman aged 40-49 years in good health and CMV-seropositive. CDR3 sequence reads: CSVDMRQGTEAFF. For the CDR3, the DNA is TGCAGCGTTGATATGAGACAGGGCACTGAAGCTTTCTTT.